Below are 28 T cell receptor beta chains sequenced from a single sample in a study of early T cells in non-severe SARS-CoV-2 infection (dated by TCRdb to about 2021). Library method: 5' RACE. Sequenced on a NextSeq 500. Using fastp trimming at Q25 and MiXCR clonotype assembly, TCRdb reanalyzed the public sequencing data and kept in-frame beta chains. Entries are consolidated by CDR3 protein sequence, retaining the most common genes and DNA. The sample table holds about 29,000 distinct CDR3 sequences, of which roughly 5.6% were seen once. The ten largest clones add up to approximately 4.5% of the sample. Sequencing used whole blood. These receptors were taken from an adult who was a healthcare worker with PCR-confirmed SARS-CoV-2 infection or an uninfected control (not recorded which).

This clonotype was seen ten or more times. The genes are TRBV19 and TRBJ1-5; D perhaps matches TRBD1 (6 bases). V was clipped by 7 bases and J by 4 bases, with 8 bases between them. The CDR3 runs 12 residues. The V gene's germline CDR1 is LNHDA and CDR2 SQIVND (reference sequence). The CDR3 region has the DNA TGTGCCAGTAATCAGGGGAATCAGCCCCAGCATTTT. Encoded protein: CASNQGNQPQHF.

This clonotype was seen ten or more times. This chain connects TRBV7-2 to TRBJ1-2, with 8 bases lining up with TRBD1. Unmatched junction bases numbered 0, after V lost 1 base and J lost 2 bases. The CDR3 contains 14 residues. Germline V gene lookup returns CDR1 SGHTA and CDR2 FQGNSA. DNA for the CDR3: TGTGCCAGCAGCTTAGGGACAGGGAACTATGGCTACACCTTC. Translating it yields CASSLGTGNYGYTF.

This clonotype was recorded a few times. The chain links TRBV20-1 to TRBJ2-2; D uncertain. V shed 3 bases and J shed 2 bases, with 7 bases lying between them. CDR3 length: 13 amino acids. Germline V gene data show CDR1 as DFQATT and CDR2 as SNEGSKA (reference sequence). The CDR3 loop is CSASGPNTGELFF. The DNA of the CDR3 is TGCAGTGCTAGCGGGCCTAACACCGGGGAGCTGTTTTTT.

The sample holds many counts of this clonotype. CDR3 residues: CASSEAVGQGSNSPLHF. In nucleotides, the CDR3 is TGTGCCAGCAGTGAAGCGGTCGGACAGGGAAGCAATTCACCCCTCCACTTT. The chain uses TRBV6-1 and TRBJ1-6, with 8 bases fitting TRBD1. The V segment lost 0 bases and the J segment 7 bases; nucleotides outside the gene matches: 8. CDR1 is MNHNS, CDR2 SASEGT, per germline. The CDR3 extends over 17 amino acids.

This clonotype was detected only a few times. The genes are TRBV4-1 and TRBJ2-7; no definite D call. Looked up from germline, CDR1 is MGHRA and CDR2 is YSYEKL. V was trimmed by 1 base and J by 4 bases, leaving 17 bases between them. This CDR3 has 16 residues. CDR3 sequence (DNA): TGCGCCAGCAGCCAAGCGTCCGGTGACATTCAATACGAGCAGTACTTC. Translation: CASSQASGDIQYEQYF.

This clonotype was seen repeatedly, ten times or more. The chain recombines TRBV2 with TRBJ2-3; perhaps D is TRBD1 or TRBD2 (5 bases each). This CDR3 contains 13 residues. Per the germline V gene, CDR1 is SNHLY and CDR2 is FYNNEI. V lost 8 bases, J lost 6 bases, and 15 bases lay in between. The CDR3 region has the DNA TGTGCCAGCCCTAGCTCAGGGACGGATACGCAGTATTTT. This translates into CASPSSGTDTQYF. Together with reference TRBV2 and TRBJ2-3, the CDR3 gives the full variable domain: EPEVTQTPSHQVTQMGQEVILRCVPISNHLYFYWYRQILGQKVEFLVSFYNNEISEKSEIFDDQFSVERPDGSNFTLKIRSTKLEDSAMYFCASPSSGTDTQYFGPGTRLTVL.

This clonotype was detected many times. V is TRBV5-6 and J is TRBJ2-7; TRBD2 matches at 7 bases. Germline CDR1 and CDR2: SGHDT and YYEEEE. V lost 4 bases, J lost 2 bases, and 6 bases stayed unmatched. This CDR3 is 14 amino acids long. The CDR3 bases are TGTGCCAGCAGCATGGGGGGGTCACCCTACGAGCAGTACTTC. Translation: CASSMGGSPYEQYF. Full variable domain (outside the CDR3, taken from reference TRBV5-6 and TRBJ2-7): DAGVTQSPTHLIKTRGQQVTLRCSPKSGHDTVSWYQQALGQGPQFIFQYYEEEERQRGNFPDRFSGHQFPNYSSELNVNALLLGDSALYLCASSMGGSPYEQYFGPGTRLTVT.

This clonotype came up many times. This chain connects TRBV11-2 to TRBJ2-1, with D hard to call. CDR1 and CDR2 (germline): SGHAT, FQNNGV. V was cut by 6 bases and J by 7 bases, with 10 bases left in between. This CDR3 comprises 12 residues. CDR3 DNA: TGTGCCAGCAGTGGAAGGTTGAATGAGCAGTTCTTC. This translates into CASSGRLNEQFF.

This clonotype has ten or more counts. The V and J genes are TRBV14 and TRBJ2-1; D is undetermined. From germline, CDR1 is SGHDN and CDR2 FVKESK. The germline V and J ends were trimmed by 0 bases and 6 bases, with 9 bases remaining between them. This CDR3 is built from 14 residues. This chain's CDR3 is CASSQDWMGNEQFF. The CDR3 nucleotides are TGTGCCAGCAGCCAAGATTGGATGGGCAATGAGCAGTTCTTC.

This clonotype was observed a handful of times. The rearrangement joins TRBV11-2 to TRBJ2-4; the match to TRBD2 covers 7 bases. CDR1 is SGHAT, CDR2 FQNNGV, per germline. This CDR3 region has 13 residues. V gave up 7 bases and J gave up 7 bases; unmatched junction bases: 7. CDR3 loop: CASNRLADNIQYF. The CDR3, as DNA: TGTGCCAGCAACCGGCTAGCGGACAACATTCAGTACTTC.

This clonotype was counted many times. The DNA of the CDR3 is TGCAGCGTTGGGACAGGGTATAGCAATCAGCCCCAGCATTTT. It translates to CSVGTGYSNQPQHF. V is TRBV29-1 and J is TRBJ1-5, with TRBD1 matching 8 bases. V gave up 4 bases and J gave up 0 bases; unmatched junction bases: 2. Germline loops: CDR1 SQVTM, CDR2 ANQGSEA. CDR3 length equals 14 residues.

This clonotype was observed many times. The chain has TRBV7-8 and TRBJ2-3; D may be TRBD1 or TRBD2 (6 bases each). The CDR3 loop spans 12 amino acids. Germline CDR1 SGHVS, CDR2 FQNEAQ. The V end lost 5 bases, the J end lost 9 bases, and 12 bases lay between the germline ends. DNA of the CDR3: TGTGCCAGCAGCCCCCCCGGGGGCACGCAGTATTTT. Its translation: CASSPPGGTQYF.

This clonotype was observed at least ten times. This chain links TRBV25-1 with TRBJ2-4; 7 bases agree with TRBD1. The V and J ends lost 4 bases and 10 bases, in that order; junction bases with no gene match: 4. CDR1 and CDR2 from the germline V gene are MGHDK and SYGVNS. The CDR3 contains 12 residues. The CDR3 spells CASSGQGKIQYF. The CDR3 region has the DNA TGTGCCAGCAGTGGACAGGGTAAAATTCAGTACTTC.

Many counts were recorded for this clonotype. The V gene is TRBV6-1, the J gene TRBJ1-5; 9 bases line up with TRBD1. CDR3 length: 15 residues. After removal of 5 bases from V and 4 bases from J, the junction contained 6 bases not matched to a gene. Germline V CDR1 and CDR2: MNHNS, SASEGT. The CDR3 DNA sequence: TGTGCCAGCAGTCCGGGACAGGGACAAAATCAGCCCCAGCATTTT. This sequence encodes CASSPGQGQNQPQHF.

This clonotype was found a few times. Written as DNA, the CDR3 is TGTGCCAGCAGCGTGCCCAACTCTGGGGCCAACGTCCTGACTTTC. It encodes CASSVPNSGANVLTF. V gene TRBV28 combines with J gene TRBJ2-6; unclear D gene. Germline V CDR1 and CDR2: MDHEN, SYDVKM. V lost 6 bases and J lost 0, with 9 bases in between. CDR3 length: 15 amino acids.

This clonotype was seen ten or more times. The J gene is TRBJ1-5, the V gene TRBV20-1; TRBD1 matches 9 bases. CDR3 size: 14 residues. CDR1 and CDR2 (germline): DFQATT, SNEGSKA (reference sequence). V shed 3 bases and J 7 bases; nucleotides not matched to a gene: 7. The CDR3 DNA reads as TGCAGTGCTAGTCCCGACAGGGGGATACAGCCCCAGCATTTT. Its translation is CSASPDRGIQPQHF.

This clonotype occurred many times. The V gene is TRBV7-2, the J gene TRBJ1-3, with 12 nucleotides matching TRBD1. J lost 1 base, V lost 5 bases, and 6 bases had no gene match. The CDR3 spans 17 residues. Germline V gene sequence: CDR1 SGHTA, CDR2 FQGNSA. The CDR3, as DNA: TGTGCCAGCAGCCCGGGACAGGGGGCGAGTTCTGGAAACACCATATATTTT. It is translated as CASSPGQGASSGNTIYF. Full variable domain (missing parts from reference TRBV7-2 and TRBJ1-3): GAGVSQSPSNKVTEKGKDVELRCDPISGHTALYWYRQSLGQGLEFLIYFQGNSAPDKSGLPSDRFSAERTGGSVSTLTIQRTQQEDSAVYLCASSPGQGASSGNTIYFGEGSWLTVV.

This clonotype was counted ten times or more. The gene calls are TRBV7-6 and TRBJ2-7; 7 positions match TRBD1. The CDR3 loop spans 13 amino acids. Germline V gene lookup returns CDR1 SGHVS and CDR2 FNYEAQ. V dropped 5 bases and J dropped 3; count of bases not matched to a gene: 4. The CDR3 loop reads CASSPGQYYEQYF. The DNA for the CDR3 is TGTGCCAGCAGCCCGGGACAGTACTACGAGCAGTACTTC.

A word on this clonotype: A single base separates this from a much larger clone, so it may be a read error. The rearrangement joins TRBV7-8 to TRBJ2-5, with a weak D call TRBD2 (5 bases). The V gene's germline CDR1 is SGHVS and CDR2 FQNEAQ. The CDR3 is 14 amino acids. CDR3 sequence: CVSSLFGLKETQYF. CDR3 bases: TGTGTCAGCAGCTTATTCGGACTCAAAGAGACCCAGTACTTC.

As for this clonotype: A read error may explain this, as a much larger clone is one base away. The chain uses TRBV5-1 and TRBJ2-3, with D hard to call. V lost 0 bases and J lost 2, with 7 bases in between. The V gene's germline CDR1 is SGHRS and CDR2 YFSETQ. CDR3 length equals 14 residues. The CDR3 loop is CASSLDQDTDTQYF. The CDR3 nucleotides read TGCGCCAGCAGCTTGGACCAGGACACAGATACGCAGTATTTT.

This clonotype was seen at least ten times. The V and J genes are TRBV20-1 and TRBJ2-3, with 9 bases aligning to TRBD2. CDR1 and CDR2 from the germline V gene are DFQATT and SNEGSKA (reference sequence). The CDR3 spans 13 residues. Trimming removed 2 bases from V and 6 bases from J; junction bases left unmatched: 3. CDR3 sequence reads: CSARLAGKDTQYF. CDR3 nucleotides: TGCAGTGCTAGACTAGCGGGAAAGGATACGCAGTATTTT.

The table lists this clonotype with many counts. The chain employs TRBV7-2 and TRBJ2-1, with D possibly TRBD1 on 5 matching bases. This CDR3 comprises 17 residues. Per the germline V gene, CDR1 is SGHTA and CDR2 is FQGNSA. Trimming removed 6 bases at V and 2 bases at J, with 20 bases between. The CDR3 here is CASSTSWGRRTYNEQFF. In nucleotides, the CDR3 is TGTGCCAGCAGTACTTCATGGGGCAGGCGCACCTACAATGAGCAGTTCTTC. The variable domain in full, completed from reference TRBV7-2 and TRBJ2-1, reads GAGVSQSPSNKVTEKGKDVELRCDPISGHTALYWYRQSLGQGLEFLIYFQGNSAPDKSGLPSDRFSAERTGGSVSTLTIQRTQQEDSAVYLCASSTSWGRRTYNEQFFGPGTRLTVL.

This clonotype occurred many times. This chain uses TRBV7-2 with TRBJ2-1; TRBD1 might be the D (6 bases). The ends were cut back, 1 base at V and 6 bases at J, with 16 bases in the middle. Looked up from germline, CDR1 is SGHTA and CDR2 is FQGNSA. The CDR3 consists of 16 residues. In DNA form, the CDR3 reads TGTGCCAGCAGCTTAGGCTTGCGGGTAGGGGGCAATGAGCAGTTCTTC. Protein: CASSLGLRVGGNEQFF.

The sample holds many counts of this clonotype. The chain uses TRBV5-5 and TRBJ2-1; 10 bases align to TRBD1. Unmatched junction bases numbered 1, after V lost 0 bases and J lost 4 bases. This CDR3 spans 15 amino acids. Germline CDR1 is SGHKS and CDR2 is YYEKEE (reference sequence). The CDR3 sequence: CASSLVGQGYNEQFF. Written as DNA, the CDR3 is TGTGCCAGCAGCTTGGTGGGACAGGGGTACAATGAGCAGTTCTTC.

This clonotype appeared many times. The DNA for the CDR3 is TGTGCCAGCAGCCTACTAGCGGGAGCCGCACTCTACATTAATGAGCAGTTCTTC. This gives the protein CASSLLAGAALYINEQFF. V gene TRBV7-9 combines with J gene TRBJ2-1, with 11 positions matching TRBD2. From germline, CDR1 is SEHNR and CDR2 FQNEAQ (reference sequence). The CDR3 is 18 residues long. V shed 5 bases, J shed 7 bases, and the junction held 16 bases outside the gene matches. The full variable domain, rest sourced from reference TRBV7-9 and TRBJ2-1, is DTGVSQNPRHKITKRGQNVTFRCDPISEHNRLYWYRQTLGQGPEFLTYFQNEAQLEKSRLLSDRFSAERPKGSFSTLEIQRTEQGDSAMYLCASSLLAGAALYINEQFFGPGTRLTVL.

In this sample, this clonotype turned up many times. This chain uses TRBV20-1 with TRBJ1-1, with 10 bases aligning to TRBD1. The J segment lost 4 bases and the V segment lost 4 bases, leaving 3 bases of the junction unmatched. This CDR3 region has 13 residues. The germline V gene has CDR1 DFQATT and CDR2 SNEGSKA (reference sequence). This CDR3 reads CSATRTGGTEAFF. In nucleotides, the CDR3 is TGCAGTGCTACTAGGACAGGGGGCACTGAAGCTTTCTTT.

This clonotype has ten or more counts. The V call is TRBV20-1, the J call TRBJ1-5, with D possibly matching TRBD1 (6 bases). The CDR3 runs 14 residues. The V end was cut by 6 bases, the J end by 5 bases, with 17 bases between. The germline CDR1 and CDR2 sequences are DFQATT and SNEGSKA (reference sequence). Here the CDR3 reads CSAPLGGAYQPQHF. The CDR3 DNA follows: TGCAGTGCCCCACTCGGGGGGGCCTATCAGCCCCAGCATTTT.

This clonotype came up many times. In DNA form, the CDR3 reads TGTGCCAGCAGCCAAGGGACTAGCGGGAGAGAAACCAAAAACATTCAGTACTTC. Encoded protein: CASSQGTSGRETKNIQYF. V and J are TRBV7-2 and TRBJ2-4, with 14 bases identical to TRBD2. Trimming cost V 5 bases and J 2 bases; bases outside gene matches: 8. CDR1 SGHTA and CDR2 FQGNSA come from the germline V gene. The CDR3 runs to 18 residues.